The entry that follows covers one T cell receptor beta chain sequence. These data belong to a study of blood T cell repertoires in COVID-19. In the source study's methods: Amplification with reference gene primers provided the estimates of nucleated cell counts. This table comes from immunoSEQ multiplex PCR, and its TCRdb copy is limited to in-frame clones, with some not included. The V and J calls and clone size were taken over from that table, and D and trimming were inferred from the DNA. This sample has about 490,000 clones; 70% to 90% occur once, and the top ten carry approximately 3%. Material for sequencing was peripheral blood. The TCR was taken from a human donor in a cohort sampled during active COVID-19.

CDR3 region: CASSLDFARPPDNEQFF. The CDR3 DNA is TGTGCCAGCAGCTTAGATTTTGCCAGGCCTCCGGACAATGAGCAGTTCTTC. The chain uses TRBV11-3 and TRBJ2-1; D is unresolved. This CDR3 comprises 17 residues. Germline values: CDR1 SGHNT, CDR2 YENEEA. Trimming shortened V by 0 bases and J by 5 bases, and 17 bases separated the two germline ends.